The sequence of this T cell receptor beta chain was determined in a study of blood T cell repertoires in COVID-19. This clone came up once. Trimming removed 8 bases from V and 0 bases from J, with 10 bases in between. CDR1 and CDR2 (germline): MDHEN, SYDVKM. The CDR3 runs to 14 residues. Method: immunoSEQ multiplex PCR; TCRdb's copy keeps in-frame clones and lacks some. The repertoire holds some 150,000 clones, with about four fifths as singletons. This chain joins TRBV28 and TRBJ2-2, with D possibly TRBD2 on 5 matching bases. This sequence originates from a man aged 65 to 85 with acute or convalescent COVID-19. Sequenced input: peripheral blood. This chain's CDR3 is CASRGTANTGELFF. The DNA of the CDR3 is TGTGCCAGCCGGGGTACAGCGAACACCGGGGAGCTGTTTTTT.